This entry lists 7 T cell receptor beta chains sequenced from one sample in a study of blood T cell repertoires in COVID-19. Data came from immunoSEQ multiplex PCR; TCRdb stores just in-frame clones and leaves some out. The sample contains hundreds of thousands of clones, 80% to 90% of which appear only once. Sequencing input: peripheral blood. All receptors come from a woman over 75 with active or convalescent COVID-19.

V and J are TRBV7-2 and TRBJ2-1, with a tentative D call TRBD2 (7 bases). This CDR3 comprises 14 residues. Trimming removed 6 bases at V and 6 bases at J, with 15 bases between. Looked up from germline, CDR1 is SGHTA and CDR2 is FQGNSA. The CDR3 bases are TGTGCCAGCAGACCCGACAGGACTAGCAATGAGCAGTTCTTC. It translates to CASRPDRTSNEQFF.

CDR3 protein: CASSLATLGPDTQYF. CDR3 bases: TGTGCCAGCAGCTTAGCCACATTGGGGCCAGATACGCAGTATTTT. The chain uses TRBV7-9 and TRBJ2-3, with D possibly being TRBD1 (5 bases). The length of the CDR3 is 15 residues. V lost 0 bases, J lost 4 bases, and 11 bases lay in between. The germline V gene encodes CDR1 SEHNR and CDR2 FQNEAQ (reference sequence).

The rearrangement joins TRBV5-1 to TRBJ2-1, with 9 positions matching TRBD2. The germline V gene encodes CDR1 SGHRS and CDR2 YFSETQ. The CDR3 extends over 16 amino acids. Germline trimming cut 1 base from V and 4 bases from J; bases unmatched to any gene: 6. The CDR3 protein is CASSLLLAGPYNEQFF. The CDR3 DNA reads TGCGCCAGCAGCTTGCTCCTAGCGGGGCCTTACAATGAGCAGTTCTTC.

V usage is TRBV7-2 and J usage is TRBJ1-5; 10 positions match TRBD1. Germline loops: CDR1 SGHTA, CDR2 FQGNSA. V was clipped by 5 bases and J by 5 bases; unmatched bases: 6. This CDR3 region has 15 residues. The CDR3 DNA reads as TGTGCCAGCAGCCTTCGGACAGGGGGTTATCAGCCCCAGCATTTT. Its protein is CASSLRTGGYQPQHF.

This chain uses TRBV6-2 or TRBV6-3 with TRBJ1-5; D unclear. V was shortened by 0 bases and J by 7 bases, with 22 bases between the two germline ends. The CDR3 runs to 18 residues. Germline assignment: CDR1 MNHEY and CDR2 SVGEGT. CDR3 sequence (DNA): TGTGCCAGCAGTTACTCCATATTGCGGAGGGCAGGAGGCCAGCCCCAGCATTTT. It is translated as CASSYSILRRAGGQPQHF.

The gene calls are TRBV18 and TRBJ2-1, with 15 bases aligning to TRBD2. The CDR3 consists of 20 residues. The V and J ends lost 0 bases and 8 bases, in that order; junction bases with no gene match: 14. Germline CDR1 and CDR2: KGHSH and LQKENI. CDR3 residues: CASSPPWGLAGGILTDEQFF. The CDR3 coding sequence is TGTGCCAGCTCACCACCGTGGGGACTAGCGGGGGGAATACTTACGGATGAGCAGTTCTTC.

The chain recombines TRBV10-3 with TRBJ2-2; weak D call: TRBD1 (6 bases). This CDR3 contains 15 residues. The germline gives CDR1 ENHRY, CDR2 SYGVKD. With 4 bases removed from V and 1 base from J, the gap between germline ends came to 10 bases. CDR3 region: CAISGTGQNTGELFF. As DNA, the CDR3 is TGTGCCATCAGTGGTACGGGACAGAACACCGGGGAGCTGTTTTTT.